This record concerns one TCR beta chain sequence. Its antigen is currently not known. No clone much larger than this one lies a single base away; base qualities are absent. The CDR3 has 15 amino acids, counting the end cysteine and phenylalanine. Kept here is only the CDR3 DNA, which spans 45 bases and is read in frame from base 1. This sample was included in a study of blood T cell repertoires in COVID-19 (dated by TCRdb to the early 2020s). For the study in its entirety: Collaborator samples came from the United States, Italy and Spain and covered acute and convalescent phases of COVID-19. The prospective study material was composed of cDNA or gDNA derived from T cells, B-cell-depleted T cells, or PBMCs. Subjects who had been exposed to COVID-19, were actively infected with it, or had recovered from it provided the deeply sampled blood TCRbeta repertoires that made up the dataset. The repertoires were released in a freely available public database meant as a resource for research on the immune response to SARS-CoV-2. Samples were obtained from the ongoing ImmuneRACE study (first 160 participants) and from over 1,000 subjects provided by 6 global collaborators. Nearly every sample came with metadata listing a de-identified subject ID, COVID-19 status, age in years and sex. Where available, HLA class I and class II types were obtained from metadata supplied by the sample provider rather than from assay-based typing.

Participants in the prospective study were enrolled through a virtual design, were aged roughly 18 to 100 years, and lived in roughly 24 United States geographic areas. To assign participants to cohorts, the prospective study relied on clinical history that participants themselves reported in a screening survey and a study questionnaire. In the prospective study, whole blood, serum and a nasopharyngeal or oropharyngeal swab were collected from each participant by mobile phlebotomists. Participants in the prospective study had the option to provide additional blood draws and questionnaires over an approximately 2-month period. Before DNA extraction, blood samples from the prospective study were shipped at room temperature or frozen. The immunoSEQ Assay, a bias-controlled multiplex PCR, was used to amplify TCRbeta CDR3 regions from genomic DNA. On the study's bioinformatics: The number of nucleated cells in each sample was estimated by amplification of reference gene primers within the assay. To quantify the absolute abundance of each unique TCRbeta CDR3 rearrangement, sequence reads were collapsed and filtered. For each sample, productive Simpson clonality was calculated by taking the square root of Simpson's diversity index across productive rearrangements. TCRdb retrieved this table from immuneACCESS and kept in-frame rearrangements only. Not all clones are present; in checked studies, unresolved V genes account for under half, and no reason is known for the remainder. D and trimming were read from the DNA, whereas the V and J calls and clone size are those reported in that table. Counted in this sample were 200,000 to 250,000 clones; more than 75% of them appeared once. The ten most abundant clones make up around 7.4% of the sample.

The paper as a whole reports these results and caveats: How much clinical and demographic metadata was included differed by source and by participant, and the metadata was provided uncurated.

Input material: PBMCs or T cells enriched from blood (not recorded which). This sequence uses TRBV21-1 and TRBJ1-2; TRBD1 reflects the table's D call only, with no check against the DNA. TRBV21-1 is a pseudogene locus. The TCR was taken from a middle-aged woman with acute COVID-19. The CDR3 loop reads CASSKGQGISYGYTF. The nucleotide sequence is given as TGTGCCAGCAGCAAGGGACAGGGGATTTCCTATGGCTACACCTTC.